This T cell receptor beta chain was obtained from a study of blood T cell repertoires in COVID-19. Overall study context: Collection of acute and convalescent COVID-19 samples took place in the United States, Italy and Spain. The cDNA or gDNA used as material had been derived from T cells, B-cell-depleted T cells, or PBMCs.

In the original workflow: Quantification of nucleated cells was approximated via reference gene primer amplification. Profiled with immunoSEQ multiplex PCR; TCRdb holds only in-frame clones, not every one. The V and J calls and clone size come from that table; D and trimming were worked out from the DNA. Altogether 90,000 to 150,000 clones are present, 70% to 85% being singletons, with the ten largest covering 2% to 3%. CDR1 and CDR2 (germline): KGHSH, LQKENI. V was clipped by 3 bases and J by 2 bases; unmatched bases: 4. The CDR3 is 15 amino acids. What was sequenced was peripheral blood. The receptor was derived from a man aged 50 to 60 with acute or convalescent COVID-19. V usage is TRBV18 and J usage is TRBJ2-1; 7 nucleotides match TRBD2. CDR3 region: CASSPGRDTYNEQFF. CDR3 DNA: TGTGCCAGCTCACCGGGGAGGGATACCTACAATGAGCAGTTCTTC.